A single sample gave rise to the 25 T cell receptor beta chains below, sequenced in a study of T cells in localized non-small cell lung cancer. Sequenced by immunoSEQ multiplex PCR; TCRdb stores in-frame clones only, minus some. In the table there are 60,000 to 65,000 clones, about nine tenths of which are singletons. The specimen comprised peripheral blood, sampled before any cancer treatment. These receptor sequences come from a woman aged 35 to 70 with stage I lung adenocarcinoma.

This chain joins TRBV7-2 and TRBJ1-2; D is ambiguous. Between the trimmed V and J ends, which lost 6 bases and 5 bases, there was a span of 10 bases. CDR3 length: 12 amino acids. Germline-derived CDR1 and CDR2 are SGHTA and FQGNSA. CDR3 in DNA: TGTGCCAGCAGGCCGGGGAGTTATGGCTACACCTTC. Translation: CASRPGSYGYTF.

V and J are TRBV30 and TRBJ1-2; 7 bases align to TRBD1. Germline values: CDR1 GTSNPN, CDR2 SVGIG (reference sequence). CDR3 length equals 14 residues. V lost 1 base to trimming and J lost 4 bases; unmatched junction nucleotides: 6. The CDR3 sequence: CAWSGGTVSYGYTF. DNA for the CDR3: TGTGCCTGGAGTGGGGGGACAGTCAGCTATGGCTACACCTTC.

The gene calls are TRBV15 and TRBJ1-2; D remains ambiguous. The CDR3 is made up of 15 amino acids. Germline CDR1 LNHNV, CDR2 YYDKDF (reference sequence). Deletions cut 0 bases from V and 3 bases from J, with 11 bases between. The CDR3 protein is CATSRDPPADYGYTF. The CDR3, as DNA: TGTGCCACCAGCAGAGATCCCCCGGCGGACTATGGCTACACCTTC.

This chain connects TRBV11-3 to TRBJ2-7; 8 bases align to TRBD1. V was clipped by 4 bases and J by 0 bases; unmatched bases: 5. Germline V gene lookup returns CDR1 SGHNT and CDR2 YENEEA. The CDR3 runs 15 residues. The CDR3 loop is CASSSGQEGSYEQYF. As DNA, the CDR3 is TGTGCCAGCAGCTCGGGACAGGAAGGCTCCTACGAGCAGTACTTC.

CDR3 bases: TGTGCCAGCAGTTTAAAGGGCCACGAGCAGTACTTC. It specifies CASSLKGHEQYF. V usage is TRBV28 and J usage is TRBJ2-7; D remains ambiguous. The CDR3 length is 12 residues. The V gene's germline CDR1 is MDHEN and CDR2 SYDVKM. With 2 bases removed from V and 5 bases from J, the gap between germline ends came to 7 bases.

This chain connects TRBV7-8 to TRBJ1-6; D gene ambiguous. There are 17 residues in the CDR3. The V gene lost 5 bases and the J gene lost 2 bases, with 16 bases spanning the gap. Per germline, CDR1 SGHVS and CDR2 FQNEAQ. The CDR3 spells CASSLSEGGPYNSPLHF. In nucleotides, the CDR3 is TGTGCCAGCAGCCTCTCGGAGGGAGGACCCTATAATTCACCCCTCCACTTT. Drawing the rest from reference TRBV7-8 and TRBJ1-6, the complete variable domain is GAGVSQSPRYKVAKRGQDVALRCDPISGHVSLFWYQQALGQGPEFLTYFQNEAQLDKSGLPSDRFFAERPEGSVSTLKIQRTQQEDSAVYLCASSLSEGGPYNSPLHFGNGTRLTVT.

V gene TRBV6-6 combines with J gene TRBJ1-4; D is ambiguous. CDR3 length: 14 amino acids. Trimming removed 11 bases from V and 0 bases from J, with 13 bases in between. Germline-derived CDR1 and CDR2 are MNHNY and SVGAGI (reference sequence). The CDR3 sequence is CAAAAKATNEKLFF. In DNA form, the CDR3 reads TGTGCCGCGGCGGCAAAAGCAACTAATGAAAAACTGTTTTTT.

The V call is TRBV11-3, the J call TRBJ2-3; maybe TRBD2 (6 bases). Germline loops: CDR1 SGHNT, CDR2 YENEEA. Trimming took off 3 bases at V and 0 bases at J, with 10 bases between the two ends. This CDR3 contains 15 residues. This chain's CDR3 is CASSLGGESTDTQYF. Written as DNA, the CDR3 is TGTGCCAGCAGCTTGGGCGGGGAGAGCACAGATACGCAGTATTTT.

This clone appeared once. The chain links TRBV28 to TRBJ1-2; 9 nucleotides agree with TRBD1. Germline lookup yields CDR1 MDHEN and CDR2 SYDVKM. The CDR3 consists of 11 residues. Trimming removed 5 bases from V and 11 bases from J; junction bases left unmatched: 3. CDR3 sequence (DNA): TGTGCCAGCAGTCGCGGGACAGGGTACACCTTC. It codes for CASSRGTGYTF.

V and J are TRBV4-3 and TRBJ2-1, with D perhaps TRBD2 (6 bases). Germline CDR1 LGHNA, CDR2 YSLEER. CDR3 length: 15 amino acids. V gave up 0 bases and J gave up 2 bases, with 8 bases separating them. CDR3: CASSQESGPYNEQFF. CDR3 bases: TGCGCCAGCAGCCAAGAGAGCGGGCCCTACAATGAGCAGTTCTTC.

In its sample, this clone was seen a few times. The rearrangement joins TRBV7-9 to TRBJ1-2; D gene unclear. Germline CDR1 reads SEHNR; CDR2 reads FQNEAQ (reference sequence). CDR3 size: 13 residues. V was pared by 1 base and J by 6 bases, with 9 bases between. The CDR3 loop is CASSLGREDGYTF. As DNA, the CDR3 is TGTGCCAGCAGCTTAGGAAGGGAGGATGGCTACACCTTC.

The chain employs TRBV19 and TRBJ2-7, with D uncertain. CDR1 and CDR2 from the germline V gene are LNHDA and SQIVND (reference sequence). The V end lost 1 base, the J end lost 2 bases, and 6 bases lay between the germline ends. The CDR3 totals 13 residues. The CDR3 nucleotides are TGTGCCAGTAGTATAGCCCCAGCCTACGAGCAGTACTTC. This codes for CASSIAPAYEQYF.

V usage is TRBV30 and J usage is TRBJ2-7; D may be TRBD1 (5 bases). This CDR3 spans 13 amino acids. V dropped 5 bases and J dropped 0 bases, with 11 bases sitting between them. CDR1 GTSNPN and CDR2 SVGIG come from the germline V gene (reference sequence). The CDR3 nucleotides are TGTGCCTGGGAGGTCCAGGGCTCCTACGAGCAGTACTTC. Its protein is CAWEVQGSYEQYF.

The chain has TRBV18 and TRBJ1-5; TRBD1 might be the D (6 bases). Between the trimmed V and J ends, which lost 5 bases and 0 bases, there was a span of 14 bases. Germline assignment: CDR1 KGHSH and CDR2 LQKENI. The CDR3 spans 16 residues. CDR3 residues: CASSFLRDTSNQPQHF. CDR3 sequence (DNA): TGTGCCAGCTCATTTCTCAGGGACACTAGCAATCAGCCCCAGCATTTT.

The chain links TRBV9 to TRBJ1-2, with 9 bases that match TRBD1. The CDR3 runs to 14 residues. Germline trimming cut 0 bases from V and 8 bases from J; bases unmatched to any gene: 5. Germline lookup yields CDR1 SGDLS and CDR2 YYNGEE. CDR3 loop: CASSVEGQGLGYTF. The CDR3, as DNA: TGTGCCAGCAGCGTAGAAGGACAGGGGCTCGGCTACACCTTC.

This chain connects TRBV15 to TRBJ2-7, with D uncertain. Between the trimmed V and J ends, which lost 0 bases and 0 bases, there was a span of 9 bases. This CDR3 is 15 amino acids long. Germline V gene sequence: CDR1 LNHNV, CDR2 YYDKDF (reference sequence). CDR3 region: CATSREQSSSYEQYF. CDR3 sequence (DNA): TGTGCCACCAGCAGAGAACAGAGTAGCTCCTACGAGCAGTACTTC. The variable domain in full, completed from reference TRBV15 and TRBJ2-7, reads DAMVIQNPRYQVTQFGKPVTLSCSQTLNHNVMYWYQQKSSQAPKLLFHYYDKDFNNEADTPDNFQSRRPNTSFCFLDIRSPGLGDTAMYLCATSREQSSSYEQYFGPGTRLTVT.

The rearrangement uses TRBV5-8 and TRBJ1-4; no clear D gene. Germline values: CDR1 SGHTS, CDR2 YDEGEE. V lost 1 base and J lost 0, with 4 bases in between. There are 14 residues in the CDR3. The chain's CDR3 is CASSLMSTNEKLFF. The CDR3 region has the DNA TGTGCCAGCAGCTTGATGTCAACTAATGAAAAACTGTTTTTT.

This clone was seen a handful of times. The V call is TRBV5-1, the J call TRBJ1-4; D is uncertain. CDR3 length equals 16 residues. Looked up from germline, CDR1 is SGHRS and CDR2 is YFSETQ. The V end lost 0 bases, the J end lost 0 bases, and 9 bases lay between the germline ends. For the CDR3, the DNA is TGCGCCAGCAGCTTGGGCCCCCTTGCAACTAATGAAAAACTGTTTTTT. This codes for CASSLGPLATNEKLFF.

This rearrangement joins TRBV7-9 to TRBJ2-1; 13 nucleotides agree with TRBD2. With 5 bases clipped from V and 9 bases from J, the junction kept 7 bases outside the gene matches. CDR1 SEHNR and CDR2 FQNEAQ come from the germline V gene (reference sequence). The CDR3 has 15 residues. The CDR3 DNA reads TGTGCCAGCAGCCGCGGACTAGCGGGAGTGAGTGAGCAGTTCTTC. As protein: CASSRGLAGVSEQFF. Drawing the rest from reference TRBV7-9 and TRBJ2-1, the complete variable domain is DTGVSQNPRHKITKRGQNVTFRCDPISEHNRLYWYRQTLGQGPEFLTYFQNEAQLEKSRLLSDRFSAERPKGSFSTLEIQRTEQGDSAMYLCASSRGLAGVSEQFFGPGTRLTVL.

V gene TRBV19 combines with J gene TRBJ1-1; tentative D call: TRBD1 (5 bases). The CDR3 sequence is 13 residues long. Germline CDR1 is LNHDA and CDR2 is SQIVND (reference sequence). The V end was cut by 5 bases, the J end by 5 bases, with 12 bases between. This CDR3 is CASSFAGRTEAFF. As DNA, the CDR3 is TGTGCCAGTAGTTTCGCAGGGCGGACTGAAGCTTTCTTT.

The genes are TRBV19 and TRBJ2-2; 10 bases are a match to TRBD2. V lost 4 bases and J lost 4; bases outside the gene matches: 6. The CDR3 sequence is 16 residues long. Germline CDR1 is LNHDA and CDR2 is SQIVND (reference sequence). CDR3 coding DNA: TGTGCCAGTAGTACCTTACTAGCGGGGCGCACCGGGGAGCTGTTTTTT. Translating gives CASSTLLAGRTGELFF.

Only one count was recorded for this clone. The J gene is TRBJ1-1, the V gene TRBV28; D remains ambiguous. The CDR3 spans 15 residues. V lost 3 bases, J lost 11 bases, and 22 bases lay in between. Germline V CDR1 and CDR2: MDHEN, SYDVKM. The CDR3 sequence: CASSLGGRKVYSAFF. Written as DNA, the CDR3 is TGTGCCAGCAGTTTGGGTGGCAGGAAGGTGTATAGCGCTTTCTTT.

The chain employs TRBV6-1 and TRBJ1-4; TRBD1 might be the D (5 bases). V lost 3 bases and J 6 bases, leaving 20 bases between the germline ends. This CDR3 region has 17 residues. In germline, CDR1 is MNHNS, CDR2 SASEGT. The CDR3 sequence is CASSEQGPGRWDEKLFF. In DNA form, the CDR3 reads TGTGCCAGCAGTGAGCAGGGACCGGGACGGTGGGATGAAAAACTGTTTTTT.

V is TRBV29-1 and J is TRBJ1-1; TRBD1 might be the D (5 bases). The CDR3 loop spans 11 amino acids. V gave up 4 bases and J gave up 5 bases, with 8 bases separating them. Germline-derived CDR1 and CDR2 are SQVTM and ANQGSEA. The CDR3 bases are TGCAGCGTTGGACAGCGGACTGAAGCTTTCTTT. As protein: CSVGQRTEAFF.

CDR3 nucleotide sequence: TGTGCCAGCAGCTTACTAGGGGTTGGTGTCACAGATACGCAGTATTTT. It is translated as CASSLLGVGVTDTQYF. This chain uses TRBV7-3 with TRBJ2-3, with a tentative D call TRBD1 (5 bases). This CDR3 has 16 amino acids. Trimming removed 2 bases from V and 2 bases from J, with 14 bases in between. In germline, CDR1 is SGHTA, CDR2 FQGTGA.